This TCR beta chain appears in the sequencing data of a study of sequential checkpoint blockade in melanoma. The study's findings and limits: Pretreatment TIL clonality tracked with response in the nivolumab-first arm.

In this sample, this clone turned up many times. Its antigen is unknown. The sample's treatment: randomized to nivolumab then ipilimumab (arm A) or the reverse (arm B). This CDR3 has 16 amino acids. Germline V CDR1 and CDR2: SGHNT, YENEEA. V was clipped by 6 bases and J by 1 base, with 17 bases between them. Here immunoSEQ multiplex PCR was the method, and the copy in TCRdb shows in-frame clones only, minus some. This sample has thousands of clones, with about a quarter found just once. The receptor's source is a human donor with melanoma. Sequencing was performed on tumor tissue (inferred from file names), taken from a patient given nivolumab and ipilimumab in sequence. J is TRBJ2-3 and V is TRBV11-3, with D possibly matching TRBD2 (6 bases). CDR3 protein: CASRVWRLEGTDTQYF. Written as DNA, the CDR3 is TGTGCCAGCAGGGTTTGGCGACTAGAAGGCACAGATACGCAGTATTTT.